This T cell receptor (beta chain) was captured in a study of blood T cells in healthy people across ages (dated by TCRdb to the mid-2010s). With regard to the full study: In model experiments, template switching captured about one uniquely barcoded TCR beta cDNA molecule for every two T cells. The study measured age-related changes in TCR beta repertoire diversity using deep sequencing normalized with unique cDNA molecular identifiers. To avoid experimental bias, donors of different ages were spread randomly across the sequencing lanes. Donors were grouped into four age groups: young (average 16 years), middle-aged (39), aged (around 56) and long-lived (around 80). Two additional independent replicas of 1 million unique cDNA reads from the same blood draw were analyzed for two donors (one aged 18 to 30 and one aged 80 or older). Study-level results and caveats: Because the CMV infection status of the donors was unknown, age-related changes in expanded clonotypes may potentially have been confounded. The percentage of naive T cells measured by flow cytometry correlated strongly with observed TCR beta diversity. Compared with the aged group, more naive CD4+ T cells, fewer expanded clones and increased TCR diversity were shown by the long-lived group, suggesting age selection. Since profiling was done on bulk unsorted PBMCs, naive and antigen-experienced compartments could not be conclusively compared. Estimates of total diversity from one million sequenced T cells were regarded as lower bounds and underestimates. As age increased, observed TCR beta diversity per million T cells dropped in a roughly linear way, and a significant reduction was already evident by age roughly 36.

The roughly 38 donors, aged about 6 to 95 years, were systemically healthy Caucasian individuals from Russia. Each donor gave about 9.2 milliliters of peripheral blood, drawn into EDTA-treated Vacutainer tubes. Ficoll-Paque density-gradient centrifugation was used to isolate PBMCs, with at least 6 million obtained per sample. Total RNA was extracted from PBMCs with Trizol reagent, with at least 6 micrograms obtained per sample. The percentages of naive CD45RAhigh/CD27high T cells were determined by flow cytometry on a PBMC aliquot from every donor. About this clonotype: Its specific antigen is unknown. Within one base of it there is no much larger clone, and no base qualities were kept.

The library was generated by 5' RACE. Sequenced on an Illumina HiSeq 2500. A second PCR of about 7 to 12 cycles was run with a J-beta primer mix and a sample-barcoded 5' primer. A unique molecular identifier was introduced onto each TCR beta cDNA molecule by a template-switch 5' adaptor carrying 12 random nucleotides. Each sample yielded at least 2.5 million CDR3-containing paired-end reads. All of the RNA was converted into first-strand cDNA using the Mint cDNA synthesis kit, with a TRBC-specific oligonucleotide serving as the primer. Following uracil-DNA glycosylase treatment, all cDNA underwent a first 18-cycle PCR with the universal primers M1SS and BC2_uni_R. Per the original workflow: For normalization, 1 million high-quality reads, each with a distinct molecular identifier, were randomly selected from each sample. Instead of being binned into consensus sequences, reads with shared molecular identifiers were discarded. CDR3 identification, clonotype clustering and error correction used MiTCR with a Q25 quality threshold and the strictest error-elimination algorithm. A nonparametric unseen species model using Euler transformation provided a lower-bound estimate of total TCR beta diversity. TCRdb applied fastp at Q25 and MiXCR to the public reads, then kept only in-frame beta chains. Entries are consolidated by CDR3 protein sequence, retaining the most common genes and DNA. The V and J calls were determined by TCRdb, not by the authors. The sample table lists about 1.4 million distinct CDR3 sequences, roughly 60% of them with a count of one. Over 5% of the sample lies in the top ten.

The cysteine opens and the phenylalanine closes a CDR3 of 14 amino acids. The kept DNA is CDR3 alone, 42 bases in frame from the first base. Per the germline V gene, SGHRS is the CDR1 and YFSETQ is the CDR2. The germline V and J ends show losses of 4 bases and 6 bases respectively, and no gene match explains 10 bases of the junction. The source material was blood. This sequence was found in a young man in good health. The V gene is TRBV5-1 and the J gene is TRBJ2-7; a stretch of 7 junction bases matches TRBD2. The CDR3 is CASSIRQTGGEQYF. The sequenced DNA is TGCGCCAGCAGCATCCGCCAGACGGGGGGCGAGCAGTACTTC.